The TCR beta chain under discussion was sequenced for a study of immune heterogeneity within non-small cell lung tumors. General observations from the study: Identical dominant CDR3 beta clonotypes recurred across a patient's tumor sites, together with site-unique high-frequency clones. Local clonality of T cells correlated moderately yet significantly with local tumor mutational burden (R roughly 0.35).

By share, this clonotype counts as medium-sized. Its specificity is not known. The authors used approximately 600 ng of bulk tumor genomic DNA per sample as template. Widely spaced biopsies, several per primary tumor, were obtained at surgery. Curative surgery was undertaken by patients, who had untreated, newly diagnosed non-small cell lung cancer. Surgery with curative intent was being performed on the donors, who were newly diagnosed non-small cell lung cancer patients. Amplification of TCR beta CDR3 was performed by multiplex PCR with 32 V and 13 J primers. TCRdb re-analysed the multiplex PCR reads in MiXCR, keeping a single row per CDR3 protein. The sample yields more than 2,000 distinct CDR3 sequences, 20% to 25% seen once. Source material: lung tumor tissue. This sequence originates from a man aged 35 to 55 with non-small cell lung cancer.

CDR3 in amino acids: CASSQQANYGYTF. As DNA, the CDR3 is TGTGCCAGCAGCCAACAGGCTAACTATGGCTACACCTTC. This rearrangement joins TRBV11-1 to TRBJ1-2, with a possible D match to TRBD1 (5 bases). Deletions cut 5 bases from V and 0 bases from J, with 7 bases between. Germline V gene lookup returns CDR1 SGHAT and CDR2 FQDESV (reference sequence). This CDR3 is 13 amino acids long.